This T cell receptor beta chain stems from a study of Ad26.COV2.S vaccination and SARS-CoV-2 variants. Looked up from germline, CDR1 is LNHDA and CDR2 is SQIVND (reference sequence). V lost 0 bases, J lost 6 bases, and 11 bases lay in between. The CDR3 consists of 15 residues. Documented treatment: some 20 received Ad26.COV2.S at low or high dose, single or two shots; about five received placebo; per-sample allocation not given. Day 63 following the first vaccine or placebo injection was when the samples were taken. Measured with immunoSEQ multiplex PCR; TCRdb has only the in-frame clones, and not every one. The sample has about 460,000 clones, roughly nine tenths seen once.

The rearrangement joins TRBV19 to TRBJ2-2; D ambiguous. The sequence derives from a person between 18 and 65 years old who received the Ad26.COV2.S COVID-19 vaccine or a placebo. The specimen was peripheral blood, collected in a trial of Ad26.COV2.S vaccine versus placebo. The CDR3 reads CASSIDAQAPGELFF. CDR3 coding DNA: TGTGCCAGTAGTATAGATGCCCAAGCCCCCGGGGAGCTGTTTTTT. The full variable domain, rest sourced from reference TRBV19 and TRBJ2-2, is DGGITQSPKYLFRKEGQNVTLSCEQNLNHDAMYWYRQDPGQGLRLIYYSQIVNDFQKGDIAEGYSVSREKKESFPLTVTSAQKNPTAFYLCASSIDAQAPGELFFGEGSRLTVL.